This T cell receptor beta chain originates from a study of cytomegalovirus exposure and HLA in healthy donors. The study ran its PCR with 60 Vbeta and 13 Jbeta primers. Measured with immunoSEQ multiplex PCR; TCRdb has only the in-frame clones, and not every one. The sample includes about 130,000 clones, 80% seen only once; the top ten take about 5.3%. This clone has more than one count but fewer than ten. V was pared by 4 bases and J by 4 bases, with 8 bases between. This CDR3 spans 12 amino acids. Germline V gene sequence: CDR1 SGHNT, CDR2 YYREEE (reference sequence). This TCR was recovered from a man aged 25-40 years in good health and CMV-seronegative. Sequencing was performed on PBMCs. The chain joins TRBV5-4 to TRBJ1-1; D possibly corresponds to TRBD1 (5 bases). The CDR3 coding sequence is TGTGCCAGCAGCCCCGGGGGCACTGAAGCTTTCTTT. Translated, it gives CASSPGGTEAFF.